This T cell receptor (beta chain) came from a study of control samples from healthy donors and cancer patients. The CDR3 is made up of 16 amino acids. Trimming took 0 bases from V and 9 from J; bases not matched to a gene: 9. Per germline, CDR1 MNHNS and CDR2 SASEGT. Profiling relied on immunoSEQ multiplex PCR, and the TCRdb table lists in-frame clones only, not all of them. This sample has approximately 150,000 clones, with 90% to 95% found just once. The sequenced sample consisted of PBMCs. The clonotype was recovered from a man aged 55 to 69 with colorectal cancer. The chain uses TRBV6-1 and TRBJ1-2; 11 bases fit TRBD1. The CDR3 region is CASSEAGQGAIESYTF. CDR3 sequence (DNA): TGTGCCAGCAGTGAAGCCGGACAGGGGGCGATTGAGAGCTACACCTTC.